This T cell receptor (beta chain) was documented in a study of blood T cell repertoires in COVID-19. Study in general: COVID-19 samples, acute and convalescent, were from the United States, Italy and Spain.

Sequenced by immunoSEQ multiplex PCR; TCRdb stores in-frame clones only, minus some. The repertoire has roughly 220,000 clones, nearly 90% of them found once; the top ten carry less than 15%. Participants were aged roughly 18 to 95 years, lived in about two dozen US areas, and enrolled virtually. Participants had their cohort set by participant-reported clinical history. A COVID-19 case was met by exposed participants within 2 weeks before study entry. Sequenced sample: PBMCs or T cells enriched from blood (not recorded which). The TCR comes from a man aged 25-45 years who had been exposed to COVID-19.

The CDR3 nucleotides are TGCGCCAGCAGCTTGCCGGCCTACGAGCAGTACTTC. Translation gives CASSLPAYEQYF. The chain couples TRBV5-1 to TRBJ2-7; no firm D call. Germline V CDR1 and CDR2: SGHRS, YFSETQ. V was shortened by 1 base and J by 2 bases, with 4 bases between the two germline ends. This CDR3 is built from 12 residues.